This T cell receptor (beta chain) stems from a study of early T cells in non-severe SARS-CoV-2 infection. Each CDR3 protein gets one entry after TCRdb re-called the 5' RACE reads with MiXCR. Of some 55,000 distinct CDR3 sequences in the sample, around 12% were seen once. This clonotype was detected many times. The V gene's germline CDR1 is SGHNT and CDR2 YENEEA. This CDR3 region has 15 residues. The ends lost 1 base at V and 6 bases at J; junction bases unmatched: 6. J is TRBJ1-1 and V is TRBV11-3; TRBD1 agrees at 9 bases. The clonotype originates from an adult who was a healthcare worker with PCR-confirmed SARS-CoV-2 infection or an uninfected control (not recorded which). The sequenced material came from whole blood. CDR3: CASSLGTGGNAEAFF. In DNA form, the CDR3 reads TGTGCCAGCAGCTTAGGAACAGGGGGCAACGCTGAAGCTTTCTTT. The variable domain in full, completed from reference TRBV11-3 and TRBJ1-1, reads EAGVVQSPRYKIIEKKQPVAFWCNPISGHNTLYWYLQNLGQGPELLIRYENEEAVDDSQLPKDRFSAERLKGVDSTLKIQPAELGDSAVYLCASSLGTGGNAEAFFGQGTRLTVV.